The sequence of this TCR beta chain was determined in a study of T cell changes during pregnancy in multiple sclerosis. The CDR3 consists of 14 residues. Trimming cost V 2 bases and J 1 base, with 8 bases left between them. The germline gives CDR1 SGHAT, CDR2 FQDESV (reference sequence). Sequenced by immunoSEQ multiplex PCR; TCRdb stores in-frame clones only, minus some. The sample lists roughly 35,000 clones; 90% were seen once. The gene calls are TRBV11-1 and TRBJ2-5; D not resolved. The source was CD8+ T cells from peripheral blood mononuclear cells, collected in the first trimester of pregnancy. The sequence was collected from a female donor with multiple sclerosis, enrolled in a pregnancy study. Here the CDR3 DNA reads TGTGCCAGCAGCTTATTGGAGTTCCAAGAGACCCAGTACTTC. Its translation: CASSLLEFQETQYF.